Following are 26 T cell receptor beta chains from one sample sequenced in a study of HIV-infected children after antiretroviral therapy interruption. Treatment described: PENTA 11 planned treatment interruption arm or continuous ART arm. A 3' RACE protocol on RNA, with unique molecular identifiers, produced the TCR library. Using its own MiXCR run on the 3' RACE reads, TCRdb lists one record per CDR3 protein. The sample lists more than 75,000 distinct CDR3 sequences, about 6.9% occurring once. The specimen was CD45RA+ CD4+ T cells from PBMCs, pooled from several time points, collected from a donor given antiretroviral therapy, either interrupted or continuous. Subset of the sample: naive CD4+ CD45RA+ CD45RO- T cells. The source is a pool of human donors with HIV.

Notes on this clonotype: This may be a read error: a much more frequent sequence differs by one nucleotide. The chain recombines TRBV5-1 with TRBJ1-4, with D unclear. Germline-derived CDR1 and CDR2 are SGHRS and YFSETQ. CDR3 length: 13 amino acids. The CDR3 is CASMDGRNENLFF. The CDR3 bases are TGCGCCAGCATGGACGGGAGAAATGAAAACCTGTTTTTT.

This clonotype was detected many times. J is TRBJ1-1 and V is TRBV19; no clear D. Germline CDR1 is LNHDA and CDR2 is SQIVND (reference sequence). Trimming cost V 1 base and J 4 bases, with 16 bases left between them. There are 16 residues in the CDR3. The CDR3 sequence: CASSIVGILRGTEAFF. DNA of the CDR3: TGTGCCAGTAGTATAGTTGGGATTCTACGGGGCACTGAAGCTTTCTTT.

This clonotype has at least ten counts. This chain joins TRBV14 and TRBJ2-3, with unresolved D. In germline, CDR1 is SGHDN, CDR2 FVKESK. The V gene lost 4 bases and the J gene lost 9 bases, with 11 bases spanning the gap. The CDR3 runs to 12 residues. The CDR3 DNA sequence: TGTGCCAGCAGCCGCTTATCGAGAACGCAGTATTTT. Amino acid sequence: CASSRLSRTQYF.

This clonotype was detected ten times or more. The chain links TRBV19 to TRBJ1-2, with D unresolved. Germline CDR1 LNHDA, CDR2 SQIVND (reference sequence). Trimming shortened V by 4 bases and J by 5 bases, and 11 bases separated the two germline ends. The CDR3 totals 13 residues. Here the CDR3 DNA reads TGTGCCAGTAGTAGCCCGATCTCTTATGGCTACACCTTC. Its protein product is CASSSPISYGYTF.

This clonotype came up a few times. The chain combines TRBV19 with TRBJ1-5; TRBD1 aligns across 8 bases. The CDR3 has 17 amino acids. Looked up from germline, CDR1 is LNHDA and CDR2 is SQIVND (reference sequence). The trim removed 5 bases at V and 0 bases at J, leaving 9 bases unmatched. CDR3 nucleotides: TGTGCCAGTAGTGAGGACAGGGAATGGTATAGCAATCAGCCCCAGCATTTT. Translating it yields CASSEDREWYSNQPQHF.

The sample holds many counts of this clonotype. The V call is TRBV10-3, the J call TRBJ2-3; 9 positions match TRBD1. The CDR3 consists of 15 residues. CDR1 is ENHRY and CDR2 is SYGVKD in the germline V gene. Trimming took 3 bases from V and 1 from J; bases not matched to a gene: 2. The CDR3 reads CAISERDRGTDTQYF. The CDR3 bases are TGTGCCATCAGTGAAAGGGACAGGGGCACAGATACGCAGTATTTT.

This clonotype has only a few counts. V gene TRBV5-1 combines with J gene TRBJ2-3; TRBD1 agrees at 7 bases. The CDR3 consists of 15 residues. The J segment lost 6 bases and the V segment lost 0 bases, leaving 7 bases of the junction unmatched. From germline, CDR1 is SGHRS and CDR2 YFSETQ. The CDR3 loop is CASSLEDRTFDTQYF. As DNA, the CDR3 is TGCGCCAGCAGCTTGGAGGACAGGACATTCGATACGCAGTATTTT.

The table lists this clonotype with a few counts. V is TRBV20-1 and J is TRBJ2-7, with D possibly matching TRBD2 (5 bases). V was clipped by 5 bases and J by 5 bases, with 16 bases between them. The CDR3 contains 13 residues. Germline V gene sequence: CDR1 DFQATT, CDR2 SNEGSKA (reference sequence). The CDR3: CSALTGLGDEQYF. CDR3 nucleotide sequence: TGCAGTGCTCTTACCGGACTTGGGGACGAGCAGTACTTC.

The J gene is TRBJ2-3, the V gene TRBV9; either TRBD1 or TRBD2 may supply D (6 bases each). The CDR3 has 15 residues. Trimming shortened V by 0 bases and J by 3 bases, and 11 bases separated the two germline ends. The germline gives CDR1 SGDLS, CDR2 YYNGEE. DNA of the CDR3: TGTGCCAGCAGCGTAGAGGGGGGACGTACAGATACGCAGTATTTT. It yields the protein CASSVEGGRTDTQYF.

This rearrangement joins TRBV20-1 to TRBJ2-7, with TRBD1 identical over 11 bases. Trimming removed 6 bases from V and 5 bases from J; junction bases left unmatched: 6. This CDR3 contains 13 residues. From germline, CDR1 is DFQATT and CDR2 SNEGSKA (reference sequence). The CDR3 sequence is CSAWTGGYDEQYF. CDR3 DNA sequence: TGCAGTGCCTGGACAGGGGGCTATGACGAGCAGTACTTC.

This clonotype was observed many times. The J gene is TRBJ1-1, the V gene TRBV10-3; TRBD1 matches 12 bases. V shed 10 bases, J shed 2 bases, and the junction held 2 bases outside the gene matches. This CDR3 has 13 residues. The V gene's germline CDR1 is ENHRY and CDR2 SYGVKD. CDR3 amino acids: CATGTGGNTEAFF. Here the CDR3 DNA reads TGTGCCACCGGGACAGGGGGCAACACTGAAGCTTTCTTT.

This clonotype turned up a few times. In nucleotides, the CDR3 is TGTGCCAGCAGGGGTGGCGAGCAGTACTTC. Translated, it gives CASRGGEQYF. The chain couples TRBV2 to TRBJ2-7, with D hard to call. V was cut by 6 bases and J by 6 bases, with 6 bases left in between. In germline, CDR1 is SNHLY, CDR2 FYNNEI. The CDR3 sequence is 10 residues long.

This clonotype appeared many times. The V call is TRBV6-4, the J call TRBJ2-7, with D uncertain. The ends were cut back, 0 bases at V and 5 bases at J, with 17 bases in the middle. The CDR3 runs 16 residues. Germline values: CDR1 MRHNA, CDR2 SNTAGT. The DNA for the CDR3 is TGTGCCAGCAGTGACTCGAAGGGCGAAGATTCCCACGAGCAGTACTTC. Protein product: CASSDSKGEDSHEQYF.

This clonotype was seen only a few times. The chain uses TRBV5-1 and TRBJ2-3; no clear D. The germline gives CDR1 SGHRS, CDR2 YFSETQ. The CDR3 runs 14 residues. V lost 0 bases to trimming and J lost 6 bases, with 11 bases between them. The CDR3 spells CASSLVVFPDTQYF. In nucleotides, the CDR3 is TGCGCCAGCAGCTTGGTAGTGTTTCCTGATACGCAGTATTTT.

The chain employs TRBV6-1 and TRBJ1-5, with TRBD1 identical over 12 bases. V lost 4 bases, J lost 6 bases, and 13 bases stayed unmatched. The CDR3 length is 18 residues. Germline values: CDR1 MNHNS, CDR2 SASEGT. CDR3 sequence: CASSARTSGTGGTQPQHF. CDR3 DNA: TGTGCCAGCAGTGCCAGAACTTCCGGGACAGGGGGCACTCAGCCCCAGCATTTT.

The rearrangement joins TRBV3-1 to TRBJ2-1, with 7 nucleotides matching TRBD1. Unmatched junction bases numbered 8, after V lost 6 bases and J lost 12 bases. The V gene's germline CDR1 is LGHDT and CDR2 YNNKEL (reference sequence). The CDR3 runs 12 residues. This CDR3 reads CASRENRGPQFF. The CDR3 coding sequence is TGTGCCAGCAGGGAAAACAGGGGTCCGCAGTTCTTC.

This clonotype was recorded many times. The J gene is TRBJ1-4, the V gene TRBV30; unclear D gene. Trimming left V 2 bases short and J 8 bases short, with 6 bases between. The germline gives CDR1 GTSNPN, CDR2 SVGIG (reference sequence). The CDR3 extends over 11 amino acids. The CDR3 region is CAWSFEEKLFF. As DNA, the CDR3 is TGTGCCTGGAGTTTTGAAGAAAAACTGTTTTTT.

This clonotype appeared many times. This chain connects TRBV29-1 to TRBJ1-1; D uncertain. Germline lookup yields CDR1 SQVTM and CDR2 ANQGSEA. CDR3 length: 12 residues. The ends were cut back, 3 bases at V and 6 bases at J, with 11 bases in the middle. Written as DNA, the CDR3 is TGCAGCGTTGATTTACAGACCCCTGAAGCTTTCTTT. Its protein product is CSVDLQTPEAFF.

The sample holds a few counts of this clonotype. The CDR3 sequence: CASSFTGAVEAFF. CDR3 DNA: TGTGCCAGCAGCTTTACTGGGGCAGTTGAAGCTTTCTTT. This chain uses TRBV7-2 with TRBJ1-1; possible D gene TRBD1, 5 bases. The germline V and J ends were trimmed by 3 bases and 7 bases, with 12 bases remaining between them. The CDR3 extends over 13 amino acids. Germline V gene data show CDR1 as SGHTA and CDR2 as FQGNSA.

This clonotype was seen repeatedly, ten times or more. The rearrangement links TRBV11-2 to TRBJ1-1; D might be TRBD1 (6 bases). This CDR3 contains 13 residues. With 4 bases removed from V and 3 bases from J, the gap between germline ends came to 9 bases. The germline V gene has CDR1 SGHAT and CDR2 FQNNGV. CDR3 bases: TGTGCCAGCAGCTCGGACAGACACACTGAAGCTTTCTTT. Its translation is CASSSDRHTEAFF.

The chain employs TRBV7-9 and TRBJ2-6; D is undetermined. Germline CDR1 is SEHNR and CDR2 is FQNEAQ (reference sequence). V was shortened by 6 bases and J by 0 bases, with 9 bases between the two germline ends. The CDR3 is made up of 15 amino acids. CDR3 nucleotide sequence: TGTGCCAGCAGACCGACAAACTCTGGGGCCAACGTCCTGACTTTC. Protein: CASRPTNSGANVLTF.

This clonotype came up many times. This sequence joins TRBV5-1 and TRBJ2-6; 8 bases fit TRBD1. The germline CDR1 and CDR2 sequences are SGHRS and YFSETQ. The CDR3 has 16 residues. With V trimmed by 7 bases and J by 0 bases, 6 bases remained unmatched. The CDR3: CASAGTGYSGANVLTF. CDR3 nucleotide sequence: TGCGCCAGCGCCGGGACAGGATACTCTGGGGCCAACGTCCTGACTTTC.

This clonotype has a count of ten or more. Germline and junction disagree at one end, which may indicate a read error. The chain combines TRBV5-4 with TRBJ2-1; the D is unclear. Germline V lookup: CDR1 SGHNT, CDR2 YYREEE (reference sequence). CDR3 length: 14 amino acids. The CDR3 sequence: CASSYHISPAVASF. CDR3 in DNA: TGTGCCAGCAGCTACCACATCTCCCCGGCAGTGGCCAGCTTC. The entire variable domain, with the rest obtained from reference TRBV5-4 and TRBJ2-1, is as follows: ETGVTQSPTHLIKTRGQQVTLRCSSQSGHNTVSWYQQALGQGPQFIFQYYREEENGRGNFPPRFSGLQFPNYSSELNVNALELDDSALYLCASSYHISPAVASFGPGTRLTVL.

The chain uses TRBV19 and TRBJ2-5; 7 bases agree with TRBD2. Germline CDR1 is LNHDA and CDR2 is SQIVND (reference sequence). V was clipped by 4 bases and J by 6 bases; unmatched bases: 8. This CDR3 contains 14 residues. The CDR3 sequence: CASSTATSSQTQYF. The CDR3 nucleotides are TGTGCCAGTAGTACCGCGACTAGCTCCCAGACCCAGTACTTC. The entire variable domain, with the rest obtained from reference TRBV19 and TRBJ2-5, is as follows: DGGITQSPKYLFRKEGQNVTLSCEQNLNHDAMYWYRQDPGQGLRLIYYSQIVNDFQKGDIAEGYSVSREKKESFPLTVTSAQKNPTAFYLCASSTATSSQTQYFGPGTRLLVL.

This clonotype was seen repeatedly, ten times or more. V gene TRBV29-1 combines with J gene TRBJ1-2; D is undetermined. Trimming removed 4 bases from V and 5 bases from J, with 17 bases in between. The germline V gene encodes CDR1 SQVTM and CDR2 ANQGSEA. There are 14 residues in the CDR3. CDR3 amino acids: CSVATPGKGYGYTF. CDR3 coding DNA: TGCAGCGTTGCCACCCCGGGGAAGGGATATGGCTACACCTTC.

This clonotype was seen repeatedly, ten times or more. The V gene is TRBV24-1, the J gene TRBJ2-5; TRBD1 or TRBD2 may be the D gene (6 bases each). There are 16 residues in the CDR3. The germline CDR1 and CDR2 sequences are KGHDR and SFDVKD. The V gene lost 5 bases and the J gene lost 5 bases, with 20 bases spanning the gap. The CDR3 is CATSVDPRRGGETQYF. DNA for the CDR3: TGTGCCACCAGTGTAGACCCCCGCAGGGGAGGTGAGACCCAGTACTTC.